The T cell receptor (beta chain) described here comes from a study of shared clonotypes between healthy human individuals. Study context: CD4 naive cells filled three plates per donor, CD4 memory three, CD8 naive two and CD8 memory one. Study-wide results and caveats: A reduction in generation probabilities was seen for non-shared clonotypes relative to those shared by all four donors.

Germline CDR1 is SQVTM and CDR2 is ANQGSEA. V shed 7 bases and J shed 8 bases, with 10 bases lying between them. The CDR3 is 10 residues long. There were only Caucasian adults among the donors, and all lived in Nashville, Tennessee. On this clone: Its matching antigen is unknown.

The data were produced by immunoSEQ multiplex PCR, yet TCRdb's version contains in-frame clones alone and is incomplete. Here the sample spans roughly 520,000 clones, more than 95% being singletons. V gene TRBV29-1 combines with J gene TRBJ2-3; D uncertain. The material sequenced was naive CD4+ T cells sorted from blood. Subset: CD45RA+ positively selected. The sequence came from a woman aged 25 to 39 in good health. The CDR3 sequence is CSAASATQYF. The CDR3 DNA is TGCAGCGCCGCCTCGGCTACGCAGTATTTT.